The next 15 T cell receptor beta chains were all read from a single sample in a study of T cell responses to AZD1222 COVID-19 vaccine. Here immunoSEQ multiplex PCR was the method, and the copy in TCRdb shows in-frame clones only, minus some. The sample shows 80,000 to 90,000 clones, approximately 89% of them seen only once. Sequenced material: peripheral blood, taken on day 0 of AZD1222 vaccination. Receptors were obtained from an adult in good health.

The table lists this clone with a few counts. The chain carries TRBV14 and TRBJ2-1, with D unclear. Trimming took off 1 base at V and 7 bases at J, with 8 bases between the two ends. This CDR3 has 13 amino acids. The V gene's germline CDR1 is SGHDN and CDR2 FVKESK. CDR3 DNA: TGTGCCAGCAGCCAAGGAGACCCGAATGAGCAGTTCTTC. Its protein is CASSQGDPNEQFF.

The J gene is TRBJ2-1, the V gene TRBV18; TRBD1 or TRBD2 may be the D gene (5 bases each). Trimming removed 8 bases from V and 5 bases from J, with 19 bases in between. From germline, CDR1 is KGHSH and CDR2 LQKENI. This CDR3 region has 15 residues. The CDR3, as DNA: TGTGCCAGCCACCGGGTTGCCGGGGCGAACAATGAGCAGTTCTTC. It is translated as CASHRVAGANNEQFF.

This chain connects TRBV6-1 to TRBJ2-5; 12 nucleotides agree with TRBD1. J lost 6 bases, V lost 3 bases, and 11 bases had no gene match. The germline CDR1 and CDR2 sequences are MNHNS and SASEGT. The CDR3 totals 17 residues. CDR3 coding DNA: TGTGCCAGCAGTGACCGGGGGGGACAGGGGGCGTTGAAGACCCAGTACTTC. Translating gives CASSDRGGQGALKTQYF.

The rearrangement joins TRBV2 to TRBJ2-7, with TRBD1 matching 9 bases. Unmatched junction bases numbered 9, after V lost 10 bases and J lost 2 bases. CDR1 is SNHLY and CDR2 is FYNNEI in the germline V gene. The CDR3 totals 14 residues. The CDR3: CATQGQGSTYEQYF. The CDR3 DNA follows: TGTGCCACGCAGGGACAGGGTAGTACCTACGAGCAGTACTTC.

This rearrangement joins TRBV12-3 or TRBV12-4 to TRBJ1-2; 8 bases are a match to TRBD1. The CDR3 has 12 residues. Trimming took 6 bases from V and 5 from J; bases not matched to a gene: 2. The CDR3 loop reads CASSRGRYGYTF. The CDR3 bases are TGTGCCAGCAGCAGGGGGCGATATGGCTACACCTTC.

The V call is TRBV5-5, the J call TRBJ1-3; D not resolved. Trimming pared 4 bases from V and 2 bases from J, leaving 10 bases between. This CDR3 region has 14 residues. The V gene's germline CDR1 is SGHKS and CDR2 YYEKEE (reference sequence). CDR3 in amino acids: CASSPGLTGNTIYF. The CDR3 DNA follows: TGTGCCAGCAGCCCAGGACTTACTGGAAACACCATATATTTT.

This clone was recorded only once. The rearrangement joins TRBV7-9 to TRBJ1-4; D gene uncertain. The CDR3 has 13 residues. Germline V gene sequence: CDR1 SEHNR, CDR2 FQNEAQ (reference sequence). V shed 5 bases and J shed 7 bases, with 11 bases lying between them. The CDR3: CASSRWSGEKLFF. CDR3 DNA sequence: TGTGCCAGCAGCCGTTGGTCGGGTGAAAAACTGTTTTTT.

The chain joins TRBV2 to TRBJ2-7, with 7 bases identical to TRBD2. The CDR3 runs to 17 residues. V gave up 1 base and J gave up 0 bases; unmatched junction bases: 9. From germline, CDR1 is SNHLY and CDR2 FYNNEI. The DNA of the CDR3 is TGTGCCAGCAGTGAAGTAGCGGGTCTGCTTAGCTCCTACGAGCAGTACTTC. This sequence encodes CASSEVAGLLSSYEQYF.

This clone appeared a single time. The CDR3 region is CASARRSGAEAFF. For the CDR3, the DNA is TGTGCCAGCGCCCGTCGGTCAGGGGCTGAAGCTTTCTTT. The V and J genes are TRBV6-4 and TRBJ1-1, with D perhaps TRBD1 (6 bases). Per the germline V gene, CDR1 is MRHNA and CDR2 is SNTAGT. The CDR3 is 13 residues long. Trimming removed 8 bases at V and 6 bases at J, with 16 bases between.

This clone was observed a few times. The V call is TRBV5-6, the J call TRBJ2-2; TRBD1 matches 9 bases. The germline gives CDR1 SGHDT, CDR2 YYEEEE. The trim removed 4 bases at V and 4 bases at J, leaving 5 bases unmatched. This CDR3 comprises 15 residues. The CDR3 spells CASSVGDRVTGELFF. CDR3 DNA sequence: TGTGCCAGCAGCGTTGGGGACAGGGTCACCGGGGAGCTGTTTTTT.

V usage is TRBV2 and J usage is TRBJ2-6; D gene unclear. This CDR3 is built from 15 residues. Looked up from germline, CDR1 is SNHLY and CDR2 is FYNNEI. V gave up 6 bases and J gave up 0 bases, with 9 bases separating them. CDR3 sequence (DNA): TGTGCCAGCAGCGTCCAGAGCTCTGGGGCCAACGTCCTGACTTTC. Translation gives CASSVQSSGANVLTF.

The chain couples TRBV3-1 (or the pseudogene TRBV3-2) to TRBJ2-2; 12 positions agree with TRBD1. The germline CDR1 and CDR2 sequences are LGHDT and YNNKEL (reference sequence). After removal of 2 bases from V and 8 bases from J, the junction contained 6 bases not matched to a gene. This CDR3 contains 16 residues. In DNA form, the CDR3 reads TGTGCCAGCAGCCAACCGGGACAGGGGGCGCGTGGGGAGCTGTTTTTT. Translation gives CASSQPGQGARGELFF.

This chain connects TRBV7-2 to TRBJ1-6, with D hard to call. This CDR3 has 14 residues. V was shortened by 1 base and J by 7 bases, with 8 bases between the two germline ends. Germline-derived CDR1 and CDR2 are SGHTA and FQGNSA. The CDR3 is CASSLGQVNSPLHF. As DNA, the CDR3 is TGTGCCAGCAGCTTAGGACAAGTAAATTCACCCCTCCACTTT.

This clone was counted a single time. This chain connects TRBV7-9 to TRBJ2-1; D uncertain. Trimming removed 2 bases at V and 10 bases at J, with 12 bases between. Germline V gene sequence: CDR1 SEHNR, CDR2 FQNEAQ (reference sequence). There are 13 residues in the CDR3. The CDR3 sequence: CASSLSVGYEQFF. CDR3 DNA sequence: TGTGCCAGCAGCTTATCGGTAGGGTACGAGCAGTTCTTC.

CDR3 bases: TGCGCCAGCAGAGCCGGGACAGTGAACACTGAAGCTTTCTTT. Translating it yields CASRAGTVNTEAFF. The gene calls are TRBV5-1 and TRBJ1-1; 7 positions match TRBD1. The V gene end was trimmed by 5 bases and the J gene end by 0 bases; junction bases not matched to a gene: 4. The CDR3 length is 14 residues. Per the germline V gene, CDR1 is SGHRS and CDR2 is YFSETQ.